This T cell receptor beta chain was identified during a study of Ad26.COV2.S vaccination and SARS-CoV-2 variants (dated by TCRdb to 2020 to 2023). Regarding the study in general: Vaccine-arm donors came from COV1001, a multicentre, randomized, double-blind, placebo-controlled phase I-IIa trial of Ad26.COV2.S in healthy adults. The TCR-sequenced set comprised roughly 30 samples: some 20 Ad26.COV2.S vaccine recipients, 5 placebo recipients and 8 SARS-CoV-2 convalescent individuals. TCRbeta repertoire sequencing served as the tool for gauging how specific and how broad the SARS-CoV-2-reactive T cell receptors were following Ad26.COV2.S vaccination. Throughout the experiments and outcome assessment, investigators stayed blinded to trial group allocation. Trial participants were randomized into five groups of five: low-dose or high-dose Ad26.COV2.S given once or twice, or placebo on both occasions. Ad26.COV2.S was given intramuscularly at 5x10^10 or 1x10^11 viral particles, as a single shot or as two shots 56 days apart.

General study outcomes and caveats: The authors noted that total T cell responses may have been underestimated by the TCR breadth and depth analyses. The study lacked the statistical power to compare responses across vaccine doses or regimens. Vaccine and placebo recipients had similar non-spike TCR breadth, a finding consistent with the vaccine containing only spike. After vaccination, substantial breadth of spike-specific CD8+ and CD4+ T cell responses was reported. Higher spike-specific TCR breadth was observed in Ad26.COV2.S recipients than in placebo recipients (P = 0.0014).

With regard to this clone: The antigen this receptor binds is unknown. Base qualities are not recorded, but no much larger clone differs from it by a single base.

The treatment or condition label for this specimen denotes: roughly 19 received Ad26.COV2.S at low or high dose, single or two shots; 5 received placebo; per-sample allocation not given. Repertoires of vaccine and placebo recipients were sequenced from samples collected on day 63 after the first injection. Cohort 1b enrolled roughly 25 adults aged 18-55 years at a single site in Boston, USA, between 29 July and 7 August 2020. Ad26.COV2.S was a replication-incompetent adenovirus type 26 vector that expressed a prefusion-stabilized SARS-CoV-2 spike protein derived from the original Wuhan strain. The germline V gene (reference sequence) supplies CDR1 LNHDA and CDR2 SQIVND. The CDR3, from cysteine to phenylalanine, totals 16 residues. Left in the record is the CDR3 DNA by itself, 48 bases read in frame from the first base. V drops 1 base and J drops 7 bases, leaving 17 bases in between. The immunoSEQ Assay was the method used to sequence TCRbeta CDR3 regions. After extraction, genomic DNA underwent amplification by bias-controlled multiplex PCR, followed by high-throughput sequencing. Concerning the study's data processing: Collapsing and filtering of sequences were performed to quantify the absolute abundance of each unique TCRbeta CDR3 region. T cell fraction was estimated by normalization of TCRbeta template counts to usable DNA, with usable DNA being measured through amplification of reference genes present in all nucleated cells. Repertoire TCRs were annotated as SARS-CoV-2-specific by exact matching of V gene, CDR3 amino acid sequence and J gene to a known reactive TCR set. The reference SARS-CoV-2 TCR set was derived from MIRA and filtered for enrichment in COVID-19-positive ImmuneCODE repertoires, a step that removed public or cross-reactive TCRs. Using the MIRA antigens, annotated TCRs were further analysed by specific ORF or by position within an ORF. Breadth was defined as annotated unique rearrangements over total unique productive rearrangements; depth was the summed frequency of those rearrangements. TCR breadth was compared between groups using two-sided Wilcoxon rank-sum tests. This immuneACCESS table, as held by TCRdb, lists in-frame sequences with V and J called but not all clones. Of the missing ones, under half trace to an unresolved V gene in checked studies; the others have no known cause. V, J and clone size are taken as reported in that table, and D and trimming were inferred from the DNA itself. The sample table holds hundreds of thousands of clones, of which roughly 90% were seen once. About 1.5% of the sample lies in the top ten.

The chain links TRBV19 with TRBJ2-1, with no confidently assigned D gene. Sequences were derived from peripheral blood, sampled in a trial of Ad26.COV2.S vaccine versus placebo. The clonotype comes from a person aged 18-60 years who received the Ad26.COV2.S COVID-19 vaccine or a placebo. The CDR3 has the sequence CASSIARSYPRNEQFF. The nucleotide sequence is TGTGCCAGTAGTATAGCAAGGAGCTACCCTAGGAATGAGCAGTTCTTC.